Included here is one T cell receptor beta chain sequence, with context. This clone is a singleton in its sample. The clone's antigen remains unknown. No base quality information exists; no much larger clone differs at one position. The sample is drawn from a study of Ad26.COV2.S vaccination and SARS-CoV-2 variants (dated by TCRdb to about 2021). Regarding the study in general: Donors in the vaccine arm were drawn from COV1001, a phase I-IIa trial of Ad26.COV2.S in healthy adults that was multicentre, randomized, double-blind and placebo-controlled. Participants in the trial were split at random into five groups of five each, receiving low-dose or high-dose Ad26.COV2.S once or twice, or else placebo on both occasions. Dosing of Ad26.COV2.S was intramuscular, at either 5x10^10 or 1x10^11 viral particles, delivered as one shot or as two shots spaced 56 days apart. Sequencing of the TCRbeta repertoire served to evaluate the specificity and breadth of SARS-CoV-2-reactive T cell receptors following Ad26.COV2.S vaccination. The TCR-sequenced set comprised around 30 samples: some 20 Ad26.COV2.S vaccine recipients, 5 placebo recipients and 8 SARS-CoV-2 convalescent individuals. Throughout the experiments and outcome assessment, investigators stayed blinded to trial group allocation.

Taken with the paper, the label for treatment or condition translates to: some 20 received Ad26.COV2.S at low or high dose, single or two shots; about five received placebo; per-sample allocation not given. For vaccine and placebo recipients, repertoires were sequenced using samples collected on day 63 after the first injection. Cohort 1b enrolled 25 to 30 adults aged 18-55 years at a single site in Boston, USA, between 29 July and 7 August 2020. Ad26.COV2.S was a replication-incompetent adenovirus type 26 vector expressing a prefusion-stabilized SARS-CoV-2 spike protein from the original Wuhan strain. From a lookup of the germline V gene (reference sequence), CDR1 and CDR2 are MNHEY and SMNVEV. From the cysteine up to the phenylalanine, the CDR3 has a length of 14 residues. Here the CDR3 DNA is all that survives: 42 bases in frame from base 1. V is pared back by 1 base and J by 3 bases, with 9 bases lying between the germline termini.

Points the paper makes about the study in general: Compared with placebo recipients, Ad26.COV2.S recipients showed higher spike-specific TCR breadth (P = 0.0014). Vaccine and placebo recipients had similar non-spike TCR breadth, a finding consistent with the vaccine containing only spike. The study lacked the statistical power to compare responses across vaccine doses or regimens. The authors noted that the TCR breadth and depth analyses may have underestimated total T cell responses. Substantial breadth of spike-specific CD8+ and CD4+ T cell responses was reported after vaccination.

The immunoSEQ Assay was the method used to sequence TCRbeta CDR3 regions. After extraction, genomic DNA underwent amplification by bias-controlled multiplex PCR, followed by high-throughput sequencing. In the paper's pipeline: Collapsing and filtering of sequences were performed to quantify the absolute abundance of each unique TCRbeta CDR3 region. Usable DNA was measured by amplifying reference genes present in all nucleated cells, and TCRbeta template counts were normalized to that usable DNA to estimate T cell fraction. Repertoire TCRs were annotated as SARS-CoV-2-specific when V gene, CDR3 amino acid sequence and J gene were exactly matched to a known reactive TCR set. The reference SARS-CoV-2 TCR set came from MIRA and was filtered for enrichment in COVID-19-positive ImmuneCODE repertoires, removing public or cross-reactive TCRs. Using the MIRA antigens, annotated TCRs were further analysed by specific ORF or by position within an ORF. Breadth was defined as annotated unique rearrangements over total unique productive rearrangements; depth was the summed frequency of those rearrangements. TCR breadth was compared between groups using two-sided Wilcoxon rank-sum tests. TCRdb mirrors the immuneACCESS table, restricted to in-frame sequences. Some clones are absent from its copies; in checked studies, under half trace to an unresolved V gene, and the reason for the others is unknown. The V and J calls and the clone size are those of that table, but D and trimming were determined from the DNA. For this sample there are 300,000 to 400,000 clones; roughly 90% appear just once. The ten largest clones take up over 5% of the sample.

The sequence was obtained from a person between 18 and 65 years old who received the Ad26.COV2.S COVID-19 vaccine or a placebo. The source was peripheral blood, collected in a trial of Ad26.COV2.S vaccine versus placebo. The sequence joins TRBV27 to TRBJ1-1, with no D gene named confidently. The DNA reads as follows: TGTGCCAGCAGTTTATACGGGAGGCACACTGAAGCTTTCTTT. It translates to CASSLYGRHTEAFF.